This is a list of T cell receptor beta chains from one sample in a study of cytomegalovirus exposure and HLA in healthy donors. The protocol was immunoSEQ multiplex PCR, while the TCRdb copy is restricted to in-frame clones and leaves out a portion. The sample records roughly 70,000 clones, roughly 71% being singletons. The specimen was PBMCs. The source is a man between 65 and 85 years old in good health and CMV-seronegative. CDR3s include the opening cysteine and the closing phenylalanine or tryptophan. The D gene is left open where the match is weak. Size values are once, few and many counts, or a class for expanded clones, and some rows have none.

d_call,v_call,clone_size,j_call,cdr3_aa,cdr3_nt
.,TRBV6-5,few,TRBJ1-2,CASRPTGSYGYTF,TGTGCCAGCAGGCCCACAGGGAGCTATGGCTACACCTTC
TRBD1,TRBV5-1,.,TRBJ2-7,CASSLAQGGYEQYF,TGCGCCAGCAGCTTGGCACAGGGGGGTTACGAGCAGTACTTC
.,TRBV19,.,TRBJ1-5,CASSRAEHQPQHF,TGTGCCAGTAGTAGGGCAGAGCATCAGCCCCAGCATTTT
TRBD2,TRBV6-5,.,TRBJ2-7,CASSYSSGGPYEQYF,TGTGCCAGCAGTTACTCGAGCGGGGGGCCCTACGAGCAGTACTTC
.,TRBV5-1,.,TRBJ2-1,CASSFGGNNEQFF,TGCGCCAGCAGCTTCGGCGGCAACAATGAGCAGTTCTTC
.,TRBV28,once,TRBJ2-7,CASSLITVPYEQYF,TGCGCCAGCAGTTTAATAACAGTTCCCTACGAGCAGTACTTC
.,TRBV25-1,.,TRBJ2-2,CASYLLTGETGELFF,TGTGCCAGCTACCTCCTGACGGGGGAGACCGGGGAGCTGTTTTTT
.,TRBV27,.,TRBJ2-3,CASSPGTDTQYF,TGTGCCAGCAGTCCGGGCACAGATACGCAGTATTTT
.,TRBV7-9,once,TRBJ2-3,CASSLAGGTDTQYF,TGTGCCAGCAGCTTAGCCGGGGGCACAGATACGCAGTATTTT
TRBD1,TRBV6-5,.,TRBJ2-3,CASRKGAITDTQYF,TGTGCCAGCAGGAAGGGGGCGATCACAGATACGCAGTATTTT
.,TRBV5-1,.,TRBJ1-5,CASSPTGSLNQPQHF,TGCGCCAGCAGCCCCACCGGGTCCCTGAATCAGCCCCAGCATTTT
.,TRBV7-2,once,TRBJ1-3,CASSAQALGRSVDTIYF,TGTGCCAGCAGCGCACAGGCCCTTGGTCGCTCCGTTGACACCATATATTTT
TRBD1,TRBV19,.,TRBJ1-1,CASSGTDQDTEAFF,TGTGCCAGTAGTGGGACAGATCAGGACACTGAAGCTTTCTTT
.,TRBV6-6,.,TRBJ1-5,CASSYGDIEQPQHF,TGTGCCAGCAGTTACGGGGACATAGAACAGCCCCAGCATTTT
.,TRBV7-9,.,TRBJ1-6,CSSSPTPLSNSPLHF,TGTTCCAGCAGCCCTACGCCCCTATCCAATTCACCCCTCCACTTT
.,TRBV5-6,.,TRBJ1-3,CASSLALTASGNTIYF,TGTGCCAGCAGCTTGGCCTTGACAGCCTCTGGAAACACCATATATTTT
.,TRBV11-3,.,TRBJ2-2,CASSLVGSTGELFF,TGTGCCAGCAGCTTAGTGGGCAGCACCGGGGAGCTGTTTTTT
.,TRBV7-2,.,TRBJ1-1,CASSWAGGVSEAFF,TGTGCCAGCAGCTGGGCGGGAGGGGTGTCTGAAGCTTTCTTT
TRBD2,TRBV9,.,TRBJ2-7,CASSVETGGSYEQYF,TGTGCCAGCAGCGTAGAGACCGGGGGGTCGTACGAGCAGTACTTC
TRBD1,TRBV6-5,.,TRBJ1-1,CASKPQGRQGSEAFF,TGTGCCAGCAAACCACAGGGGCGACAGGGGTCTGAAGCTTTCTTT
.,TRBV19,once,TRBJ2-5,CASSGGGDWQETQYF,TGTGCCAGTAGTGGTGGGGGCGATTGGCAAGAGACCCAGTACTTC
.,TRBV28,.,TRBJ1-2,CASSSDRRYGYTF,TGTGCCAGCAGTTCGGACAGACGCTATGGCTACACCTTC
.,TRBV7-9,.,TRBJ2-7,CASSSQGRTVYEGDYEQYF,TGTGCCAGCAGCTCACAAGGGCGGACGGTCTATGAGGGTGACTACGAGCAGTACTTC
TRBD1,TRBV11-2,.,TRBJ2-2,CASSQRTGRPGELFF,TGTGCCAGCAGCCAAAGGACAGGGAGGCCCGGGGAGCTGTTTTTT
TRBD1,TRBV28,few,TRBJ1-1,CASQGASVNTEAFF,TGTGCCAGTCAGGGGGCGTCAGTGAACACTGAAGCTTTCTTT
.,TRBV7-4,once,TRBJ2-1,CASSLSLGGNNEQFF,TGTGCCAGCAGCTTATCCCTCGGCGGAAACAATGAGCAGTTCTTC
TRBD2,TRBV7-6,.,TRBJ2-5,CASSRTPSGGTETQYF,TGTGCCAGCAGCCGGACACCTAGCGGGGGGACGGAGACCCAGTACTTC
.,TRBV18,.,TRBJ2-7,CASSQGPRANEQYF,TGTGCCAGCTCACAGGGGCCTAGGGCCAACGAGCAGTACTTC
.,TRBV28,.,TRBJ2-7,CASSSDRRGFYYEQYF,TGTGCCAGCAGTTCGGATCGCCGGGGTTTCTACTACGAGCAGTACTTC
.,TRBV6-5,.,TRBJ2-7,CASSYSYTGTSYEQYF,TGTGCCAGCAGTTACTCATACACGGGGACATCCTACGAGCAGTACTTC
TRBD1,TRBV11-2,.,TRBJ2-4,CASSLGQGEGIQYF,TGTGCCAGCAGCTTAGGACAGGGGGAAGGCATTCAGTACTTC
.,TRBV29-1,.,TRBJ2-7,CSAETESYEQYF,TGCAGCGCGGAGACAGAGTCCTACGAGCAGTACTTC
.,TRBV27,.,TRBJ1-1,CASSLTRNTEAFF,TGTGCCAGCAGTTTAACGAGAAACACTGAAGCTTTCTTT
TRBD1,TRBV2,few,TRBJ1-4,CASSAQGVANEKLFF,TGTGCCAGCAGTGCACAGGGGGTGGCTAATGAAAAACTGTTTTTT
TRBD2,TRBV7-2,.,TRBJ2-3,CASSLGSGGGNTDTQYF,TGTGCCAGCAGCTTAGGCTCCGGCGGGGGGAACACAGATACGCAGTATTTT
.,TRBV7-2,.,TRBJ2-1,CASSLPGLNEQFF,TGTGCCAGCAGCCTACCAGGCCTCAATGAGCAGTTCTTC
TRBD1,TRBV20-1,.,TRBJ1-1,CSAGTEGEAFF,TGCAGTGCCGGGACAGAAGGGGAAGCTTTCTTT
TRBD1,TRBV27,.,TRBJ2-7,CASRMQGAYEQYF,TGTGCCAGCAGGATGCAGGGGGCGTACGAGCAGTACTTC
.,TRBV2,few,TRBJ2-1,CASKQTGYNEQFF,TGTGCCAGCAAGCAGACAGGCTACAATGAGCAGTTCTTC
TRBD1,TRBV27,.,TRBJ1-1,CASSRGQVQNTEAFF,TGTGCCAGCAGTAGGGGACAGGTCCAGAACACTGAAGCTTTCTTT
TRBD1,TRBV5-1,.,TRBJ2-1,CASSFNGQGSNEQFF,TGCGCCAGCAGCTTTAACGGACAGGGCTCGAATGAGCAGTTCTTC
.,TRBV27,.,TRBJ2-1,CASSFGGSKSDEQFF,TGTGCCAGCAGTTTTGGTGGGAGTAAATCCGATGAGCAGTTCTTC
TRBD2,TRBV9,.,TRBJ2-3,CASSVGLAGSRDTQYF,TGTGCCAGCAGCGTGGGACTAGCGGGATCCCGGGATACGCAGTATTTT
.,TRBV5-4,once,TRBJ2-7,CASSLDRVHEQYF,TGTGCCAGCAGCTTGGACAGGGTCCACGAGCAGTACTTC
TRBD1,TRBV6-6,.,TRBJ2-3,CATSGQGGDTQYF,TGTGCCACTTCGGGACAGGGGGGAGATACGCAGTATTTT
.,TRBV5-4,.,TRBJ2-2,CASSFINTGELFF,TGTGCCAGCAGCTTCATTAACACCGGGGAGCTGTTTTTT
TRBD1,TRBV5-1,.,TRBJ1-5,CASSPLPTGLSNQPQHF,TGCGCCAGCAGCCCCCTGCCGACAGGGTTGAGCAATCAGCCCCAGCATTTT
TRBD1,TRBV2,few,TRBJ2-3,CASSGGQGIRTDTQYF,TGTGCCAGCAGTGGGGGACAGGGGATTAGAACAGATACGCAGTATTTT
TRBD1,TRBV30,.,TRBJ1-6,CAWTAPDRAATPLHF,TGTGCCTGGACCGCCCCGGACAGGGCCGCCACACCCCTCCACTTT
.,TRBV5-5,.,TRBJ1-1,CASSWISAQGEAFF,TGTGCCAGCAGCTGGATTTCTGCCCAGGGTGAAGCTTTCTTT
.,TRBV2,.,TRBJ2-5,CASRGQPQETQYF,TGTGCCAGCAGGGGACAACCCCAAGAGACCCAGTACTTC
.,TRBV7-9,.,TRBJ1-2,CASSLGRDDNGYTF,TGTGCCAGCAGCTTAGGCAGGGATGACAATGGCTACACCTTT
TRBD1,TRBV6-5,.,TRBJ1-1,CAGGTGRNTEAFF,TGTGCCGGGGGGACAGGACGAAACACTGAAGCTTTCTTT
TRBD2,TRBV5-1,.,TRBJ2-3,CASSDGLAGTDTQYF,TGCGCCAGCAGCGACGGACTAGCGGGCACAGATACGCAGTATTTT
.,TRBV28,.,TRBJ1-1,CASSPTGVRGTEAFF,TGTGCCAGCAGCCCTACCGGGGTTCGGGGCACTGAAGCTTTCTTT
.,TRBV9,.,TRBJ1-2,CASSSQGMGSYGYTF,TGTGCCAGCAGCTCCCAGGGGATGGGAAGCTATGGCTACACCTTC
TRBD1,TRBV5-1,.,TRBJ1-4,CASSLRGGSEKLFF,TGCGCCAGCAGCTTGCGAGGGGGCAGTGAAAAACTGTTTTTT
TRBD1,TRBV7-2,once,TRBJ1-1,CASRHPGQGKTEAFF,TGTGCCAGCAGGCATCCGGGACAGGGAAAGACTGAAGCTTTCTTT
.,TRBV7-9,.,TRBJ2-5,CASSLARGSLTRQETQYF,TGTGCCAGCAGCTTAGCAAGGGGGTCCCTTACTCGTCAAGAGACCCAGTACTTC
.,TRBV5-5,.,TRBJ1-1,CASSLGRVTGGRNTEAFF,TGTGCCAGCAGCTTGGGGCGGGTGACAGGCGGGAGGAACACTGAAGCTTTCTTT